The clone carrying this TCR beta chain has at least ten counts. Template material for amplifying TCR beta CDR3 regions consisted of RNA transcripts. Initially, a first-round RT-PCR of the TCR CDR3 employed the HTBI primer set. From the multiplex PCR reads, TCRdb called clonotypes with MiXCR, one entry per CDR3 protein. The sample has 550,000 to 600,000 distinct CDR3 sequences, more than 13% seen once. The CDR3 runs to 14 residues. The germline V and J ends were trimmed by 7 bases and 2 bases, with 14 bases remaining between them. Germline values: CDR1 SEHNR, CDR2 FQNEAQ (reference sequence). This specimen belongs to a study of T cells in Graves' hyperthyroidism and ophthalmopathy.

The sequenced sample was blood. This clonotype originated in a woman younger than 35 with Graves' ophthalmopathy. The J gene is TRBJ2-5, the V gene TRBV7-9; weak D call: TRBD1 (5 bases). Here the CDR3 DNA reads TGTGCCAGCACCTCTTCCGGACAACAAGAGACCCAGTACTTC. Translating gives CASTSSGQQETQYF.